This TCR beta chain came from a study of T-cell memory formation after mild COVID-19. This clonotype was found a few times. Its antigen is as yet unknown. The germline V gene has CDR1 SEHNR and CDR2 FQNEAQ (reference sequence). CDR3 length equals 15 residues. The V end was cut by 0 bases, the J end by 12 bases, with 15 bases between. General study results and limits: That cross-reactive memory joined was suggested by some responding clones appearing in pre-infection memory.

UMIs and sample barcodes were carried by the TCR alpha and TCR beta cDNA libraries that 5'RACE produced using constant-segment primers. MiXCR, applied by TCRdb to the 5' RACE reads, yields one record per CDR3 protein. The sample holds about 140,000 distinct CDR3 sequences; about 14% are singletons and the top ten take over 12%. The chain combines TRBV7-9 with TRBJ2-6; D ambiguous. Sequenced material: PBMCs or a T cell subset sorted from them (not recorded which). This TCR was recovered from an adult woman who had mild COVID-19 (a few samples of this study predate the infection). Cell type and time point are not known. CDR3: CASSLARIWVTVLTF. The CDR3 DNA reads as TGTGCCAGCAGCTTAGCGCGCATCTGGGTCACCGTCCTGACTTTC.